This record looks at one T cell receptor beta chain sequence and its context. Assay used: immunoSEQ multiplex PCR; TCRdb lists only in-frame clones, some missing. The table records hundreds of thousands of clones, around 73% of them present only once. After removal of 4 bases from V and 3 bases from J, the junction contained 4 bases not matched to a gene. The germline V gene encodes CDR1 SNHLY and CDR2 FYNNEI. The CDR3 contains 14 residues. This specimen comes from a study of shared clonotypes between healthy human individuals. The chain is built from TRBV2 and TRBJ2-5, with 8 nucleotides matching TRBD1. This sequence originates from a young woman in good health. The sequencing sample was made of memory CD4+ T cells sorted from blood. As for subset: CD45RA-negative fraction. DNA for the CDR3: TGTGCCAGCAGTGCGCAGGACAGGGAAGAGACCCAGTACTTC. Residues: CASSAQDREETQYF.